One T cell receptor (beta chain) is described in this entry. Its antigen is unidentified. This sample was taken from a study of T cell responses to AZD1222 COVID-19 vaccine. Measured with immunoSEQ multiplex PCR; TCRdb has only the in-frame clones, and not every one. The sample contains about 150,000 clones, around nine tenths of which appear only once. This CDR3 region has 15 residues. The germline CDR1 and CDR2 sequences are SEHNR and FQNEAQ (reference sequence). J lost 1 base, V lost 6 bases, and 8 bases had no gene match. Study-wide findings and caveats: Spike-specific TCR depth and breadth grew after two AZD1222 doses. Donors, mostly white British, included more females; clonal diversity was possibly underestimated. Repertoires were collected only later (after the peak T cell response had occurred).

V usage is TRBV7-9 and J usage is TRBJ2-7; 8 nucleotides line up with TRBD1. This specimen was peripheral blood, taken 28 days after the second AZD1222 dose. The origin of this receptor is an adult who received the AZD1222 COVID-19 vaccine. CDR3: CASSPAGTGSYEQYF. In DNA form, the CDR3 reads TGTGCCAGCAGTCCCGCCGGGACAGGATCCTACGAGCAGTACTTC.